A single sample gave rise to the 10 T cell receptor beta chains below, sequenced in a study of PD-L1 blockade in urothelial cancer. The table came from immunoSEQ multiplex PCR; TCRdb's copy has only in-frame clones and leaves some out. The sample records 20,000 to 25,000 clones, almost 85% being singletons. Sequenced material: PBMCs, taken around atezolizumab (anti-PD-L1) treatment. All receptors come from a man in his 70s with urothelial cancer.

CDR3 amino acids: CASSLGPGENYGYTF. The CDR3 nucleotides are TGTGCCAGCAGCTTGGGGCCAGGGGAGAACTATGGCTACACCTTC. The chain has TRBV5-5 and TRBJ1-2; D is perhaps TRBD1 (6 bases). Germline-derived CDR1 and CDR2 are SGHKS and YYEKEE (reference sequence). The CDR3 spans 15 residues. Trimming took 0 bases from V and 2 from J, leaving 11 bases between them.

The CDR3 here is CASSPITDSGNTIYF. The CDR3 DNA follows: TGTGCCAGCTCACCAATCACAGACTCTGGAAACACCATATATTTT. The chain joins TRBV18 to TRBJ1-3, with D uncertain. The V gene lost 2 bases and the J gene lost 0 bases, with 8 bases spanning the gap. Germline CDR1 KGHSH, CDR2 LQKENI. This CDR3 is 15 amino acids long.

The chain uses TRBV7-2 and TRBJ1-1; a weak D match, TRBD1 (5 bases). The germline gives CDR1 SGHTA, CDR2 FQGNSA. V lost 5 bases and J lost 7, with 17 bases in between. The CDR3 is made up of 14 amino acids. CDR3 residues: CASSRGGGPSEAFF. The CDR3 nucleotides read TGTGCCAGCAGCCGGGGGGGTGGTCCCAGTGAAGCTTTCTTT.

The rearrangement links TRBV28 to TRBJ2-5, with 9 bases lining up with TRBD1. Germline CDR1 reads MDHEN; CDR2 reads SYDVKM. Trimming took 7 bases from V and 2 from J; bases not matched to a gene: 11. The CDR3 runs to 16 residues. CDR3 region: CASNPQQGADQETQYF. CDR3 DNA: TGTGCCAGCAATCCCCAACAGGGGGCGGATCAAGAGACCCAGTACTTC.

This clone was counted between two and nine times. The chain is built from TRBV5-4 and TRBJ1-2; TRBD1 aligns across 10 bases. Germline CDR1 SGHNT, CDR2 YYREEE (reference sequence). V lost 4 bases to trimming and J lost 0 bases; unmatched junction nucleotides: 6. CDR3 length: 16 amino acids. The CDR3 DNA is TGTGCCAGCAGCGCGCCCGGACAGGGGGCTAACTATGGCTACACCTTC. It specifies CASSAPGQGANYGYTF.

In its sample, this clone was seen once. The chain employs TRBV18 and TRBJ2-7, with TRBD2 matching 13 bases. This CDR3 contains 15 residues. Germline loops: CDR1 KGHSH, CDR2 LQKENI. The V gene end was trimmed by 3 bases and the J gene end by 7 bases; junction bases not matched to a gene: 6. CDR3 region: CASSPEGLAGREQYF. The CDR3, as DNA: TGTGCCAGCTCACCGGAGGGACTAGCGGGGAGGGAGCAGTACTTC.

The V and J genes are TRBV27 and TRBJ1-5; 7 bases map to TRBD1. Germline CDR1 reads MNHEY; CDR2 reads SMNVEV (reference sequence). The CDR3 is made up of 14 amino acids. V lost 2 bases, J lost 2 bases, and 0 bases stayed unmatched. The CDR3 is CASSLGTGNQPQHF. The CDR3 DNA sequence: TGTGCCAGCAGTTTAGGGACAGGCAATCAGCCCCAGCATTTT.

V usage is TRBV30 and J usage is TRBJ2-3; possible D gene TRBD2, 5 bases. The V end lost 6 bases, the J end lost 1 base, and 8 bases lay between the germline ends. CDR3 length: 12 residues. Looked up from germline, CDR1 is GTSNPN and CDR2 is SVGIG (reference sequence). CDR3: CACRGGTDTQYF. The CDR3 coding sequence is TGTGCCTGCCGGGGTGGCACAGATACGCAGTATTTT.

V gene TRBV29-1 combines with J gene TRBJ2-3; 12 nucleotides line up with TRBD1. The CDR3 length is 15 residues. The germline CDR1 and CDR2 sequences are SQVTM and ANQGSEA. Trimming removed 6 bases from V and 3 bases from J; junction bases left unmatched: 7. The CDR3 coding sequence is TGCAGCGTATCGGGACAGGGGGCTAGGACAGATACGCAGTATTTT. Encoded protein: CSVSGQGARTDTQYF.

In DNA, the CDR3 is TGTGCCAGCAGCCGAGGCGCGGACACTGAAGCTTTCTTT. It codes for CASSRGADTEAFF. J is TRBJ1-1 and V is TRBV7-9; D gene ambiguous. With 5 bases removed from V and 3 bases from J, the gap between germline ends came to 10 bases. The CDR3 is 13 amino acids. Germline lookup yields CDR1 SEHNR and CDR2 FQNEAQ (reference sequence).